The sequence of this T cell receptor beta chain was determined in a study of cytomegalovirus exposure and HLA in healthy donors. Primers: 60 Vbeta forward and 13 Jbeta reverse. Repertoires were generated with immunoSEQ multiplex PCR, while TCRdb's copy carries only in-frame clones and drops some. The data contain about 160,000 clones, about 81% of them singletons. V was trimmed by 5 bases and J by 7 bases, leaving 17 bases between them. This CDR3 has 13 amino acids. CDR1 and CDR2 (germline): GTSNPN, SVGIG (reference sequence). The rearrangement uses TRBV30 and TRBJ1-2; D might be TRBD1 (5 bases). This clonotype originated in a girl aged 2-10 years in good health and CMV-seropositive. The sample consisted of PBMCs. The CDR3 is CAWDWTAGVGYTF. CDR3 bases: TGTGCCTGGGACTGGACGGCGGGGGTTGGCTACACCTTC.